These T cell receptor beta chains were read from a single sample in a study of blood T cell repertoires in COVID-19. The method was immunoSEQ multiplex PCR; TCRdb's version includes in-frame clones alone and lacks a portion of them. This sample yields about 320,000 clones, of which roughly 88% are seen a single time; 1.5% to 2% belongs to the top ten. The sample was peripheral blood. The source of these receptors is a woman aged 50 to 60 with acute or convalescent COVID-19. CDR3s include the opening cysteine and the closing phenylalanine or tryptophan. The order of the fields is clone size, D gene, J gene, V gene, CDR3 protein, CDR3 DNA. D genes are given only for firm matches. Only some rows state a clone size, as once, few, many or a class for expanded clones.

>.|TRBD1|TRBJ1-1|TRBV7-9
CASSLSGTEPGAFF
TGTGCCAGCAGCTTATCCGGGACAGAGCCCGGGGCTTTCTTT
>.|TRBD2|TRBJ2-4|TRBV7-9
CASSLVLAVAKNIQYF
TGTGCCAGCAGCTTAGTTCTAGCGGTAGCCAAAAACATTCAGTACTTC
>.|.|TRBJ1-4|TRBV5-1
CASSLGTAYEKLFF
TGCGCCAGCAGCTTAGGGACTGCGTATGAAAAACTGTTTTTT
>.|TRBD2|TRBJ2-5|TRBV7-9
CASSNPGLAGGLWETQYF
TGTGCCAGCAGCAATCCTGGACTAGCGGGAGGGTTGTGGGAGACCCAGTACTTC
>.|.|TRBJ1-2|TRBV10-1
CARNRAFNDGYTF
TGCGCCAGAAACAGGGCCTTCAACGATGGCTACACCTTC
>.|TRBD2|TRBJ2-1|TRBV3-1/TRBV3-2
CASSPETSGILNEQFF
TGTGCCAGCAGCCCGGAGACTAGCGGGATTCTCAATGAGCAGTTCTTC
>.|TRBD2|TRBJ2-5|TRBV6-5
CASRRLAGLETQYF
TGTGCCAGCCGACGACTAGCGGGACTAGAGACCCAGTACTTC
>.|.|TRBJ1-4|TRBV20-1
CSASIGGNEKLFF
TGCAGTGCTAGTATAGGGGGAAATGAAAAACTGTTTTTT
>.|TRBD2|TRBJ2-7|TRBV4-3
CASSQAGGDYEQYF
TGCGCCAGCAGCCAAGCGGGGGGGGACTACGAGCAGTACTTC
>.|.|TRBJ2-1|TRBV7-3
CASSLGNRDEQFF
TGTGCCAGCAGCTTAGGAAACAGGGATGAGCAGTTCTTC
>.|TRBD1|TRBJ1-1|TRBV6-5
CASSYRGTGSTEAFF
TGTGCCAGCAGTTATCGGGGGACAGGGAGTACTGAAGCTTTCTTT
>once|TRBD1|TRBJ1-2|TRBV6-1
CASSGLRGQGVYGYTF
TGTGCCAGCAGTGGACTCCGGGGACAGGGGGTCTATGGCTACACCTTC
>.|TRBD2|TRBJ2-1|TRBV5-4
CASSPWTSGRGPDEQFF
TGTGCCAGCAGCCCCTGGACTAGCGGGAGGGGGCCGGATGAGCAGTTCTTC
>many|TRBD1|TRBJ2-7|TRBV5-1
CASSSRTGSYEQYF
TGCGCCAGCAGCTCTCGGACAGGTAGCTACGAGCAGTACTTC
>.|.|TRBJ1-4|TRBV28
CASCPRGCEEKLFF
TGTGCCAGCTGTCCAAGGGGATGTGAGGAAAAACTGTTTTTT
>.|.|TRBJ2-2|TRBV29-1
CSARAQGGGELFF
TGCAGCGCTCGTGCACAGGGTGGCGGGGAGCTGTTTTTT
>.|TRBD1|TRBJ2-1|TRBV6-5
CASSLRTGGFNEQFF
TGTGCCAGCAGTTTGAGGACAGGGGGGTTCAATGAGCAGTTCTTC
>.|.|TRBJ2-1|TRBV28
CASSLSPPRSREQFF
TGTGCCAGCAGTTTAAGCCCGCCCCGCTCTAGGGAGCAGTTCTTC
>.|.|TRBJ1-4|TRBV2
CASHDRSATNEKLFF
TGTGCCAGCCATGACAGATCGGCAACTAATGAAAAACTGTTTTTT
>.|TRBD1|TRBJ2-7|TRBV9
CASSPWTGGRGYEQYF
TGTGCCAGCAGCCCCTGGACAGGGGGACGCGGCTACGAGCAGTACTTC
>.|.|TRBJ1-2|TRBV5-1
CASSIGGLEGYTF
TGCGCCAGCAGCATAGGGGGTTTGGAAGGCTACACCTTC
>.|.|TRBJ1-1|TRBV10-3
CAISEWGDTEAFF
TGTGCCATCAGTGAGTGGGGGGACACTGAAGCTTTCTTT
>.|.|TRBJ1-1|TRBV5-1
CASSLAQGYTEAFF
TGCGCCAGCAGCTTGGCTCAGGGTTACACTGAAGCTTTCTTT
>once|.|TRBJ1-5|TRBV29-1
CSVAGVSNQPQHF
TGCAGCGTTGCGGGGGTAAGCAATCAGCCCCAGCATTTT
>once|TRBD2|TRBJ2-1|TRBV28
CASSLWTSETVTYNEQFF
TGTGCCAGCAGTTTATGGACTAGCGAGACCGTTACCTACAATGAGCAGTTCTTC
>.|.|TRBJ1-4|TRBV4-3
CASSQEPRPNEKLFF
TGCGCCAGCAGCCAAGAACCGCGCCCGAATGAAAAACTGTTTTTT
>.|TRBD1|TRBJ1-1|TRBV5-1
CASSPMTGGNTEAFF
TGCGCCAGCAGTCCAATGACAGGGGGGAACACTGAAGCTTTCTTT
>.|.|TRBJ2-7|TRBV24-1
CATSDRGEQYF
TGTGCCACCAGTGATAGGGGGGAGCAGTACTTC
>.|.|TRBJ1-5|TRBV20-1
CSASKISNQPQHF
TGCAGTGCTAGTAAAATAAGCAATCAGCCCCAGCATTTT
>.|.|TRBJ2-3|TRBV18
CASSGFTGSTDTQYF
TGTGCCAGCTCAGGGTTTACAGGCTCCACAGATACGCAGTATTTT
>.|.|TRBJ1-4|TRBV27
CASSLGQHNEKLFF
TGTGCCAGCAGTTTGGGACAACACAATGAAAAACTGTTTTTT
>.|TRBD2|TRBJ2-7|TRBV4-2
CASSQELAGYYEQYF
TGTGCCAGCAGCCAAGAGTTAGCGGGGTACTACGAGCAGTACTTC
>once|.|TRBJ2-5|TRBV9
CASSPPSQNQETQYF
TGTGCCAGCAGCCCTCCCTCCCAGAACCAAGAGACCCAGTACTTC
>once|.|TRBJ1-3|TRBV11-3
CASSLDFPGNSGNTIYF
TGTGCCAGCAGCTTAGATTTTCCGGGAAACTCTGGAAACACCATATATTTT
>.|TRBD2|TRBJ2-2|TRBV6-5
CASSYSLAGASGELFF
TGTGCCAGCAGTTATTCTCTAGCGGGAGCTAGCGGGGAGCTGTTTTTT
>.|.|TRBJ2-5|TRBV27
CASSPLPPRQETQYF
TGTGCCAGCAGTCCCCTCCCGCCTCGACAGGAGACCCAGTACTTC
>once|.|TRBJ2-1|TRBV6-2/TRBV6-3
CASSLEGSASNEQFF
TGTGCCAGCAGTTTAGAGGGAAGCGCGTCCAATGAGCAGTTCTTC
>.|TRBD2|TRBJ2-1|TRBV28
CASSLSRASGRGSYNEQFF
TGTGCCAGCAGTTTATCCCGGGCTAGCGGGAGGGGGTCCTACAATGAGCAGTTCTTC
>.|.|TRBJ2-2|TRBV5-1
CASSLTSSTGELFF
TGCGCCAGCAGCTTGACTAGCAGCACCGGGGAGCTGTTTTTT
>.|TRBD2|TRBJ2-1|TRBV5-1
CTSGGSGRAREQFF
TGCACCAGTGGAGGCAGCGGGAGGGCCCGGGAGCAGTTCTTC
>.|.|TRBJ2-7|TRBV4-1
CASSQGQALDPYEQYF
TGCGCCAGCAGCCAGGGGCAGGCTTTAGACCCCTACGAGCAGTACTTC
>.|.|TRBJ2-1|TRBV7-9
CASSGSSSAYNEQFF
TGTGCCAGCAGCGGCTCTTCTAGCGCCTACAATGAGCAGTTCTTC
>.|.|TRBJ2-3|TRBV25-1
CASRRDNSVDTQYF
TGTGCCAGCAGGAGAGACAATTCTGTGGATACGCAGTATTTT
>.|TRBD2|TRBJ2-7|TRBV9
CASSVGTSYEQYF
TGTGCCAGCAGCGTCGGGACTAGCTACGAGCAGTACTTC
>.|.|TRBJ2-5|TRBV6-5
CASSYAGAGSETQYF
TGTGCCAGCAGTTACGCGGGGGCAGGGAGCGAGACCCAGTACTTC
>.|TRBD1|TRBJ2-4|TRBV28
CASSGQGFSLQYF
TGTGCCAGCAGTGGACAGGGATTTTCTCTTCAGTACTTC
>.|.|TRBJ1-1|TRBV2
CASSSDRGSTEAFF
TGTGCCAGCAGTTCCGACAGAGGTAGCACTGAAGCTTTCTTT
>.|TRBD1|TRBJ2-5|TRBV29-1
CSAPLGQGARETQYF
TGCAGCGCTCCGCTGGGACAGGGGGCGAGGGAGACCCAGTACTTC